One and the same sample provided the 20 T cell receptor beta chains below, sequenced in a study of blood T cell repertoires in COVID-19. TCRdb keeps only in-frame clones here, not all; method: immunoSEQ multiplex PCR. Of over 150,000 clones listed, about 87% are singletons. Sequenced sample: peripheral blood. The receptors stem from a man aged 55 to 70 with COVID-19, enrolled during active disease.

The chain has TRBV28 and TRBJ1-2, with a tentative D call TRBD1 (6 bases). The CDR3 is made up of 13 amino acids. Trimming took off 5 bases at V and 12 bases at J, with 19 bases between the two ends. In germline, CDR1 is MDHEN, CDR2 SYDVKM. The CDR3 spells CASSTHGTLGHTF. For the CDR3, the DNA is TGTGCCAGCAGTACGCATGGGACACTTGGACACACCTTC.

CDR3 DNA: TGTGCCAGCAGCTTAAATCCCACCGGGACAGCCAACAATCAGCCCCAGCATTTT. Encoded protein: CASSLNPTGTANNQPQHF. The chain recombines TRBV7-6 with TRBJ1-5, with 7 bases that match TRBD1. The CDR3 runs 18 residues. With 2 bases clipped from V and 3 bases from J, the junction kept 13 bases outside the gene matches. Germline lookup yields CDR1 SGHVS and CDR2 FNYEAQ.

The V gene is TRBV5-1, the J gene TRBJ1-2; D remains unclear. The CDR3 spans 12 residues. Trimming cost V 5 bases and J 8 bases, with 13 bases left between them. Germline assignment: CDR1 SGHRS and CDR2 YFSETQ. CDR3 sequence reads: CASRQNSGGYTF. Here the CDR3 DNA reads TGCGCCAGCAGACAAAATTCTGGCGGCTACACCTTC.

The V gene is TRBV7-2, the J gene TRBJ1-4; D may be TRBD1 (6 bases). The CDR3 runs to 13 residues. Germline CDR1 is SGHTA and CDR2 is FQGNSA. Deletions cut 5 bases from V and 11 bases from J, with 15 bases between. CDR3 bases: TGTGCCAGCAGCACGGACAGACTTGATAAACTGTTTTTT. Translating gives CASSTDRLDKLFF. Together with reference TRBV7-2 and TRBJ1-4, the CDR3 gives the full variable domain: GAGVSQSPSNKVTEKGKDVELRCDPISGHTALYWYRQSLGQGLEFLIYFQGNSAPDKSGLPSDRFSAERTGGSVSTLTIQRTQQEDSAVYLCASSTDRLDKLFFGSGTQLSVL.

The chain combines TRBV6-5 with TRBJ1-1; D ambiguous. The germline V and J ends were trimmed by 2 bases and 0 bases, with 7 bases remaining between them. Germline V CDR1 and CDR2: MNHEY, SVGAGI. This CDR3 contains 14 residues. The CDR3 loop reads CASSYSGMNTEAFF. The CDR3 DNA is TGTGCCAGCAGTTACAGCGGTATGAACACTGAAGCTTTCTTT.

The gene calls are TRBV7-3 and TRBJ2-1, with 12 bases lining up with TRBD2. The CDR3 consists of 15 residues. After removal of 4 bases from V and 7 bases from J, the junction contained 5 bases not matched to a gene. The germline CDR1 and CDR2 sequences are SGHTA and FQGTGA. The CDR3 region is CASSWTSGVGNEQFF. In nucleotides, the CDR3 is TGTGCCAGCAGCTGGACTAGCGGGGTAGGTAATGAGCAGTTCTTC.

CDR3 DNA sequence: TGCAGTGCTAGTAGCGGGACAGGGGGCGGCTACACCTTC. Translating it yields CSASSGTGGGYTF. J is TRBJ1-2 and V is TRBV20-1, with 12 bases lining up with TRBD1. Germline V gene data show CDR1 as DFQATT and CDR2 as SNEGSKA (reference sequence). The CDR3 extends over 13 amino acids. V was pared by 3 bases and J by 8 bases, with 4 bases of the junction left unmatched.

Turning to this clone: The sample holds other DNA sequences that translate to the same CDR3. V usage is TRBV19 and J usage is TRBJ1-5; D perhaps matches TRBD1 (6 bases). V shed 6 bases and J shed 0 bases, with 12 bases lying between them. Germline V gene data show CDR1 as LNHDA and CDR2 as SQIVND (reference sequence). The CDR3 extends over 15 amino acids. As DNA, the CDR3 is TGTGCCAGTAGCACGACAGGATATAGCAATCAGCCCCAGCATTTT. Protein product: CASSTTGYSNQPQHF.

The chain has TRBV10-3 and TRBJ1-1; possible D gene TRBD1, 6 bases. Germline CDR1 is ENHRY and CDR2 is SYGVKD. The V and J ends lost 6 bases and 1 base respectively, with 12 bases between them. The CDR3 length is 14 residues. CDR3 nucleotides: TGTGCCATCAGAGGACAGTATTCGAACACTGAAGCTTTCTTT. It codes for CAIRGQYSNTEAFF.

CDR3 DNA sequence: TGTGCCAGCAGCCGGTTACTAGCGGGGGCCACAGATACGCAGTATTTT. The encoded protein is CASSRLLAGATDTQYF. The V gene is TRBV3-1 (or the pseudogene TRBV3-2), the J gene TRBJ2-3; 11 bases line up with TRBD2. Trimming at V came to 4 bases and at J to 2 bases, leaving 5 bases not matched to a gene. Germline CDR1 is LGHDT and CDR2 is YNNKEL (reference sequence). This CDR3 is built from 16 residues.

This CDR3 reads CASSPPPLGGEQYF. In nucleotides, the CDR3 is TGTGCCAGCAGCCCTCCCCCCCTGGGAGGGGAGCAGTACTTC. The chain joins TRBV7-9 to TRBJ2-7; 7 bases are a match to TRBD2. Trimming at V came to 5 bases and at J to 7 bases, leaving 11 bases not matched to a gene. The V gene's germline CDR1 is SEHNR and CDR2 FQNEAQ (reference sequence). The CDR3 has 14 amino acids.

The chain is built from TRBV19 and TRBJ1-4; 10 nucleotides agree with TRBD1. The CDR3 is 15 residues long. CDR1 is LNHDA and CDR2 is SQIVND in the germline V gene (reference sequence). The V and J ends lost 4 bases and 7 bases, in that order; junction bases with no gene match: 6. In DNA form, the CDR3 reads TGTGCCAGTAGTAGAGACAGGGGGCGAGCTGAAAAACTGTTTTTT. Translated: CASSRDRGRAEKLFF.

This rearrangement joins TRBV28 to TRBJ2-7, with a weak D call TRBD2 (7 bases). The CDR3 consists of 12 residues. The germline V and J ends were trimmed by 8 bases and 4 bases, with 12 bases remaining between them. From germline, CDR1 is MDHEN and CDR2 SYDVKM. The CDR3, as DNA: TGTGCCAGCGGGGGGGGCCGGTACGAGCAGTACTTC. It encodes CASGGGRYEQYF.

This clone was observed once. Other DNA sequences in this specimen translate into the identical CDR3. The chain links TRBV18 to TRBJ1-1, with D unresolved. Trimming left V 3 bases short and J 3 bases short, with 5 bases between. From germline, CDR1 is KGHSH and CDR2 LQKENI. The CDR3 spans 12 residues. CDR3 loop: CASSPRDTEAFF. DNA for the CDR3: TGTGCCAGCTCACCTCGGGACACTGAAGCTTTCTTT.

CDR3 sequence: CASNQQILSNQPQHF. In nucleotides, the CDR3 is TGTGCCAGCAACCAACAGATTCTTAGCAATCAGCCCCAGCATTTT. The chain is built from TRBV28 and TRBJ1-5; no clear D. Germline assignment: CDR1 MDHEN and CDR2 SYDVKM. The CDR3 covers 15 residues. Trimming stripped 7 bases from V and 0 bases from J, with 13 bases between. The full variable domain, rest sourced from reference TRBV28 and TRBJ1-5, is DVKVTQSSRYLVKRTGEKVFLECVQDMDHENMFWYRQDPGLGLRLIYFSYDVKMKEKGDIPEGYSVSREKKERFSLILESASTNQTSMYLCASNQQILSNQPQHFGDGTRLSIL.

This chain uses TRBV3-1 (or the pseudogene TRBV3-2) with TRBJ2-2, with 7 bases fitting TRBD2. The CDR3 is 14 residues long. The junction had 3 bases not matched to a gene; V was cut back by 3 bases and J by 5 bases. The germline V gene encodes CDR1 LGHDT and CDR2 YNNKEL (reference sequence). CDR3 nucleotide sequence: TGTGCCAGCAGCCAGGGGGGGGTGACCGGGGAGCTGTTTTTT. Protein: CASSQGGVTGELFF.

The V gene is TRBV19, the J gene TRBJ1-1, with TRBD1 identical over 7 bases. CDR1 and CDR2 from the germline V gene are LNHDA and SQIVND (reference sequence). This CDR3 spans 16 amino acids. V gave up 4 bases and J gave up 0 bases; unmatched junction bases: 8. The CDR3, as DNA: TGTGCCAGTAGTAGCGGGACAGACGGAATGAACACTGAAGCTTTCTTT. Translation: CASSSGTDGMNTEAFF.

The genes are TRBV5-1 and TRBJ1-2; D is undetermined. Trimming took off 1 base at V and 7 bases at J, with 11 bases between the two ends. CDR1 is SGHRS, CDR2 YFSETQ, per germline. The CDR3 covers 13 residues. CDR3 sequence: CASSLTPTIGYTF. CDR3 in DNA: TGCGCCAGCAGCTTGACGCCAACTATTGGCTACACCTTC.

The gene calls are TRBV3-1 (or the pseudogene TRBV3-2) and TRBJ2-3; the match to TRBD1 covers 10 bases. Germline CDR1 LGHDT, CDR2 YNNKEL (reference sequence). The CDR3 consists of 16 residues. Unmatched junction bases numbered 6, after V lost 2 bases and J lost 4 bases. The chain's CDR3 is CASSQWTGGIADTQYF. CDR3 DNA sequence: TGTGCCAGCAGCCAATGGACAGGGGGTATCGCAGATACGCAGTATTTT.

This clone was detected only once. The rearrangement joins TRBV4-1 to TRBJ2-2; 7 bases are a match to TRBD1. Trimming took 5 bases from V and 6 from J; bases not matched to a gene: 3. Per germline, CDR1 MGHRA and CDR2 YSYEKL. The CDR3 loop spans 13 amino acids. CDR3 in amino acids: CASSWGQSGELFF. DNA of the CDR3: TGCGCCAGCAGCTGGGGACAGTCCGGGGAGCTGTTTTTT.